This TCR beta chain was recorded in a study of Ad26.COV2.S vaccination and SARS-CoV-2 variants. Background on the study: This donor came from the COV1001 trial of Ad26.COV2.S.

Stated treatment: some 20 received Ad26.COV2.S at low or high dose, single or two shots; several received placebo; per-sample allocation not given. Sampling was done on day 63 after the first vaccine or placebo injection. Broader study findings: Among vaccine recipients, spike-specific TCR breadth exceeded that of placebo recipients.

To note about this clone: Its antigen remains unknown.

Libraries were prepared by immunoSEQ multiplex PCR; TCRdb keeps only in-frame clonotypes and omits some of them. The profile covers 350,000 to 400,000 clones, with around nine tenths appearing a single time and under 3.5% taken by the ten largest. This clonotype was obtained from a person between 18 and 65 years old who received the Ad26.COV2.S COVID-19 vaccine or a placebo. The material was peripheral blood, obtained in a trial of Ad26.COV2.S vaccine versus placebo.

The CDR3 coding sequence is TGTGCCAGCAGCCCGTTCACAGATACGCAGTATTTT. It translates to CASSPFTDTQYF. The rearrangement uses TRBV7-8 and TRBJ2-3; D is undetermined. Germline CDR1 reads SGHVS; CDR2 reads FQNEAQ. The CDR3 consists of 12 residues. The ends were cut back, 5 bases at V and 2 bases at J, with 5 bases in the middle.